Sequencing of this T cell receptor (beta chain) was carried out in a study of cytomegalovirus exposure and HLA in healthy donors. The study sampled nominally healthy donors, though unrecorded immune exposures were likely. CDR1 and CDR2 (germline): MNHNS, SASEGT. This CDR3 is built from 13 residues. Trimming at V came to 8 bases and at J to 5 bases, leaving 3 bases not matched to a gene. In the PCR, 60 Vbeta and 13 Jbeta primers were used. Assay: immunoSEQ multiplex PCR; the TCRdb copy retains only in-frame clones and omits some. The sample includes about 79,000 clones, approximately 61% seen only once; the top ten take about 6.9%.

The chain joins TRBV6-1 to TRBJ1-6; 7 nucleotides match TRBD1. The sequenced sample was PBMCs. The receptor comes from a woman aged 45 to 65 in good health and CMV-seropositive. As DNA, the CDR3 is TGTGCCAGCCTGACAGGGCATAATTCACCCCTCCACTTT. It is translated as CASLTGHNSPLHF.